Listed here is a single T cell receptor (beta chain). CDR1 and CDR2 from the germline V gene are MNHEY and SVGAGI. The CDR3 consists of 14 residues. The V end lost 2 bases, the J end lost 6 bases, and 13 bases lay between the germline ends. Authors' data handling: For nucleated cells, counts were estimated from reference gene primer amplification. Here immunoSEQ multiplex PCR was the method, and the copy in TCRdb shows in-frame clones only, minus some. D and trimming were read from the DNA, whereas the V and J calls and clone size are those reported in that table. The data hold 65,000 to 95,000 clones, with approximately 82% observed a single time. This specimen comes from a study of blood T cell repertoires in COVID-19. Study details: T cells, B-cell-depleted T cells, or PBMCs supplied cDNA or gDNA.

The rearrangement uses TRBV6-5 and TRBJ1-1; D is undetermined. Sequencing was done on a sample of peripheral blood. The sequence derives from a woman between 50 and 59 years old with acute or convalescent COVID-19. The CDR3 spells CASSYDHPGSEAFF. The DNA for the CDR3 is TGTGCCAGCAGTTACGACCACCCCGGGTCTGAAGCTTTCTTT.